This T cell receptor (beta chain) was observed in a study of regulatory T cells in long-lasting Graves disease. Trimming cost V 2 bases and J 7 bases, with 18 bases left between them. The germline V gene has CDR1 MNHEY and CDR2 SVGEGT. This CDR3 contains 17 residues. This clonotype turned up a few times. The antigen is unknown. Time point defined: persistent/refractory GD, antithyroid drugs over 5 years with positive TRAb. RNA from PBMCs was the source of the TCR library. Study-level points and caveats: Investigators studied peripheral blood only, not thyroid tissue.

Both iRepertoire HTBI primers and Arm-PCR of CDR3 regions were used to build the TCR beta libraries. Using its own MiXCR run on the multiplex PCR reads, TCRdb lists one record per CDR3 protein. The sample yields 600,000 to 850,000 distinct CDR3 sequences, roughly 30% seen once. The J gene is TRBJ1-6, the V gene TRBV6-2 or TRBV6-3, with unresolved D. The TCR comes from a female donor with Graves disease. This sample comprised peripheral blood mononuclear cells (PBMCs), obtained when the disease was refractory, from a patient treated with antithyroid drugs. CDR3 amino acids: CASSYIGRGGGNSPLHF. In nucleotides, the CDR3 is TGTGCCAGCAGTTACATAGGACGAGGAGGAGGCAATTCACCCCTCCACTTT.